This is a list of T cell receptor beta chains from one sample in a study of post-analysis software for immune sequencing data. A single record per CDR3 protein comes from TCRdb applying MiXCR to the PCR reads. The sample yields 800,000 to 950,000 distinct CDR3 sequences, approximately 57% seen once. The sequenced sample was blood. Receptor source: a girl aged 10-17 years with multiple sclerosis. Both conserved end residues are part of each CDR3. D genes are given only for firm matches. The size entry is marked missing in some rows and otherwise reads once, few, many or a size class.

len: 16; v_gene: TRBV4-1; j_gene: TRBJ2-1; abundance: few; d_gene: -; CDR3nt: TGCGCCAGCAGCCTAGAAGGGCTCTCGGCTTACAATGAGCAGTTCTTC; CDR3aa: CASSLEGLSAYNEQFF
len: 14; v_gene: TRBV19; j_gene: TRBJ2-1; abundance: -; d_gene: -; CDR3nt: TGTGCCAGTAGGATAGGCTTGCTTGGGAATGAGCAGTTCTTC; CDR3aa: CASRIGLLGNEQFF
len: 13; v_gene: TRBV20-1; j_gene: TRBJ2-7; abundance: -; d_gene: TRBD2; CDR3nt: TGCAGTGCTCTAGCGGGACCTCATGCGGAGCAGTACTTC; CDR3aa: CSALAGPHAEQYF
len: 13; v_gene: TRBV6-5; j_gene: TRBJ2-5; abundance: -; d_gene: -; CDR3nt: TGTGCCAGCACAACGGGGGTATCAGAGACCCAGTACTTC; CDR3aa: CASTTGVSETQYF
len: 12; v_gene: TRBV6-4; j_gene: TRBJ2-5; abundance: -; d_gene: -; CDR3nt: TGTGCCAGCAGTGAACTGGGGGAGACCCAGTACTTC; CDR3aa: CASSELGETQYF
len: 15; v_gene: TRBV5-6; j_gene: TRBJ2-1; abundance: -; d_gene: TRBD2; CDR3nt: TGTGCCAGCAACCCGACTAGCGGGACGTACAATGAGCAGTTCTTC; CDR3aa: CASNPTSGTYNEQFF
len: 16; v_gene: TRBV12-3/TRBV12-4; j_gene: TRBJ1-2; abundance: -; d_gene: -; CDR3nt: TGTGCCAGCAGTTTAGACCGCAGCCGTTTTAACTATGGCTACACCTTC; CDR3aa: CASSLDRSRFNYGYTF
len: 13; v_gene: TRBV10-3; j_gene: TRBJ2-7; abundance: -; d_gene: TRBD1; CDR3nt: TGTGCCATCAAACCACAGGGGTCCTACGAGCAGTACTTC; CDR3aa: CAIKPQGSYEQYF
len: 18; v_gene: TRBV14; j_gene: TRBJ2-7; abundance: -; d_gene: -; CDR3nt: TGTGCCAGCAGCCAAGATAAAGCCTCTCTGCCAGGGGGGTACGAGCAGTACTTC; CDR3aa: CASSQDKASLPGGYEQYF
len: 16; v_gene: TRBV20-1; j_gene: TRBJ2-1; abundance: -; d_gene: -; CDR3nt: TGCAGTGCTAGAGACGTTTTCGGGAGTCCCTACAATGAGCAGTTCTTC; CDR3aa: CSARDVFGSPYNEQFF
len: 15; v_gene: TRBV12-3/TRBV12-4; j_gene: TRBJ1-6; abundance: many; d_gene: TRBD1; CDR3nt: TGTGCCAGCAGCTACTCCGGGACAGGGGTTTCACCCCTCCACTTT; CDR3aa: CASSYSGTGVSPLHF
len: 17; v_gene: TRBV28; j_gene: TRBJ2-4; abundance: -; d_gene: -; CDR3nt: TGTGCCAGCAGTACCCTAGGGCTGAAGGTGACCCGAAACATTCAGTACTTC; CDR3aa: CASSTLGLKVTRNIQYF
len: 14; v_gene: TRBV5-1; j_gene: TRBJ1-2; abundance: -; d_gene: -; CDR3nt: TGCGCCAGCAGCTTGCGATCCGAATCAGATGGCTACACCTTC; CDR3aa: CASSLRSESDGYTF
len: 13; v_gene: TRBV20-1; j_gene: TRBJ2-7; abundance: few; d_gene: TRBD1; CDR3nt: TGCAGTGCCGGCCGGGACAGTCCGGACGAGCAGTACTTC; CDR3aa: CSAGRDSPDEQYF
len: 16; v_gene: TRBV29-1; j_gene: TRBJ2-1; abundance: -; d_gene: TRBD2; CDR3nt: TGCAGCGTTGAAGGGGGGGCTAGCGGGGCTTACAATGAGCAGTTCTTC; CDR3aa: CSVEGGASGAYNEQFF
len: 15; v_gene: TRBV5-6; j_gene: TRBJ2-7; abundance: -; d_gene: -; CDR3nt: TGTGCCAGCAGCTTGGGTCCCCCACCTAACTACGAGCAGTACTTC; CDR3aa: CASSLGPPPNYEQYF
len: 16; v_gene: TRBV14; j_gene: TRBJ2-2; abundance: -; d_gene: -; CDR3nt: TGTGCCAGCAGCCAGGGACTCTCCAGGGGAACCGGGGAGCTGTTTTTT; CDR3aa: CASSQGLSRGTGELFF
len: 15; v_gene: TRBV28; j_gene: TRBJ2-7; abundance: few; d_gene: TRBD1; CDR3nt: TGTGCCAGCAGAAACCCAGGGGGAAAGCGTTACGAGCAGTACTTC; CDR3aa: CASRNPGGKRYEQYF
len: 14; v_gene: TRBV12-3/TRBV12-4; j_gene: TRBJ1-4; abundance: -; d_gene: -; CDR3nt: TGTGCCAGCAGTCCCAGAAGCTCTAATGAAAAACTGTTTTTT; CDR3aa: CASSPRSSNEKLFF
len: 13; v_gene: TRBV6-6; j_gene: TRBJ2-7; abundance: few; d_gene: -; CDR3nt: TGTGCCAGCAGTGGCGCCGAATTTTACGAGCAGTACTTC; CDR3aa: CASSGAEFYEQYF
len: 15; v_gene: TRBV15; j_gene: TRBJ1-1; abundance: few; d_gene: -; CDR3nt: TGTGCCACCAGCAGAGGTGGACAGAGGAACACTGAAGCTTTCTTT; CDR3aa: CATSRGGQRNTEAFF
len: 14; v_gene: TRBV29-1; j_gene: TRBJ2-1; abundance: -; d_gene: -; CDR3nt: TGCAGCGCCCTGGGCGGGATTAGCTTCAATGAGCAGTTCTTC; CDR3aa: CSALGGISFNEQFF
len: 15; v_gene: TRBV29-1; j_gene: TRBJ2-1; abundance: few; d_gene: TRBD2; CDR3nt: TGCAGCGTTCGTGGCGGGAGGGCCCCCTACAATGAGCAGTTCTTC; CDR3aa: CSVRGGRAPYNEQFF
len: 14; v_gene: TRBV29-1; j_gene: TRBJ2-7; abundance: -; d_gene: -; CDR3nt: TGCAGCGTAACAACAGCGGGACAGCCCTACGAGCAGTACTTC; CDR3aa: CSVTTAGQPYEQYF
len: 16; v_gene: TRBV9; j_gene: TRBJ2-3; abundance: -; d_gene: -; CDR3nt: TGTGCCAGCAGCGCCTCCCACGCTACTAGCACAGATACGCAGTATTTT; CDR3aa: CASSASHATSTDTQYF
len: 15; v_gene: TRBV2; j_gene: TRBJ2-4; abundance: -; d_gene: TRBD1; CDR3nt: TGTGCCAGCAGTGTCCAGGACAGGGTGGTGGACATTCAGTACTTC; CDR3aa: CASSVQDRVVDIQYF